This T cell receptor (beta chain) emerged from a study of blood T cell repertoires in COVID-19. Overall study: The cDNA or gDNA used as material had been derived from T cells, B-cell-depleted T cells, or PBMCs.

V was shortened by 5 bases and J by 8 bases, with 19 bases between the two germline ends. Germline V lookup: CDR1 MNHEY, CDR2 SMNVEV (reference sequence). The length of the CDR3 is 15 residues. The protocol was immunoSEQ multiplex PCR, while the TCRdb copy is restricted to in-frame clones and leaves out a portion. The table has roughly 99,000 clones, 80% to 90% seen once. The sequenced sample was peripheral blood. This receptor was identified in a man aged 35-49 years with active or convalescent COVID-19. V usage is TRBV27 and J usage is TRBJ2-1, with D maybe TRBD2 (6 bases). The CDR3 DNA sequence: TGTGCCAGCAGTCCCATGCGGGAAAGAGGGGATGAGCAGTTCTTC. Residues: CASSPMRERGDEQFF.